The TCR beta chain described here comes from a study of blood T cell repertoires in COVID-19. About the study: Acute-phase and convalescent COVID-19 samples originated in the United States, Italy and Spain.

V gave up 2 bases and J gave up 0 bases, with 11 bases separating them. The V gene's germline CDR1 is MNHEY and CDR2 SVGAGI. The CDR3 loop spans 16 amino acids. TCRdb keeps only in-frame clones here, not all; method: immunoSEQ multiplex PCR. This table has about 200,000 clones, approximately 78% appearing once. This receptor was identified in a woman aged 80 or over with COVID-19, enrolled during active disease. Material for sequencing was peripheral blood. The chain recombines TRBV6-5 with TRBJ1-3; no definite D call. CDR3 in DNA: TGTGCCAGCAGTTACGGAGGGCAGAGCTCTGGAAACACCATATATTTT. Amino acid sequence: CASSYGGQSSGNTIYF.